This T cell receptor beta chain was captured by sequencing in a study of tumor and adjacent non-tumor tissue in lung cancer. About the research overall: Histology: under 15 adenocarcinoma, a couple of squamous cell carcinoma, 1 small cell lung cancer. Around 4.4 million productive TCRbeta reads were obtained per sample on average.

This clonotype was seen once. Its antigen is not known. The junction departs from the called germline gene at one end, perhaps through a read error. The CDR3 runs 16 residues. Germline CDR1 and CDR2: SGHAT and FQNNGV. This sample's RNA came from whole unsorted tissue. Distant lung tissue was collected more than 3 cm away from the tumor edge. Donors were chemotherapy-naive, newly diagnosed lung cancer surgical patients in China, August–late 2014. Three rounds of nested PCR, following a modified ARM-PCR protocol, produced the TCRbeta library. TCRdb itself ran the multiplex PCR reads through MiXCR, one entry per CDR3 protein. This table has 90,000 to 100,000 distinct CDR3 sequences, 80% appearing once. Notes on the study in general: Patients with more diverse tumor TCRs had worse survival.

The chain employs TRBV11-2 and TRBJ2-3, with 9 positions matching TRBD2. The receptor was derived from a man in his fifties or sixties with small cell lung cancer. The sample comprised distant non-tumor lung tissue. The CDR3 sequence is CTSSPVAGGGIDTQYF. DNA for the CDR3: TGTACCAGCAGTCCGGTGGCGGGAGGGGGAATAGATACACAGTATTTT.